The 19 T cell receptor beta chains below were found in one sample sequenced in a study of shared clonotypes between healthy human individuals. Here immunoSEQ multiplex PCR was the method, and the copy in TCRdb shows in-frame clones only, minus some. The repertoire consists of under 1 million clones, with roughly 96% occurring once and the leading ten covering about 0.21%. Naivety among CD8 cells was defined by CD45RO negativity and positive CCR7 selection, thereby excluding terminally differentiated effector memory CD45RA+ cells. Sequencing used naive CD8+ T cells sorted from blood. These receptors were obtained from a man younger than 40 in good health.

The rearrangement joins TRBV30 to TRBJ2-1, with D perhaps TRBD2 (5 bases). The CDR3 covers 15 residues. Trimming shortened V by 0 bases and J by 6 bases, and 15 bases separated the two germline ends. Per germline, CDR1 GTSNPN and CDR2 SVGIG (reference sequence). In DNA, the CDR3 is TGTGCCTGGAGTGTAACGTTCGGACTCGCCAATGAGCAGTTCTTC. This gives the protein CAWSVTFGLANEQFF.

The V and J genes are TRBV7-9 and TRBJ1-4; no reliable D call. Germline V gene data show CDR1 as SEHNR and CDR2 as FQNEAQ (reference sequence). V shed 6 bases and J shed 7 bases, with 9 bases lying between them. The CDR3 is 12 amino acids. The CDR3 nucleotides read TGTGCCAGCAGGGGTGAGACTGAAAAACTGTTTTTT. It encodes CASRGETEKLFF.

The chain combines TRBV5-8 with TRBJ1-2, with unresolved D. V dropped 2 bases and J dropped 6 bases, with 8 bases sitting between them. This CDR3 is 12 amino acids long. The V gene's germline CDR1 is SGHTS and CDR2 YDEGEE. The CDR3: CASSLVSDGYTF. Here the CDR3 DNA reads TGTGCCAGCAGCTTAGTATCTGATGGCTACACCTTC.

The rearrangement uses TRBV13 and TRBJ2-7; D not certain. Per germline, CDR1 PRHDT and CDR2 FYEKMQ (reference sequence). The CDR3 covers 12 residues. The V end lost 2 bases, the J end lost 7 bases, and 9 bases lay between the germline ends. The CDR3 DNA reads TGTGCCAGCAGCTTACGTCCAACAGAGCAGTACTTC. It specifies CASSLRPTEQYF.

The genes are TRBV6-1 and TRBJ2-7; D is ambiguous. Germline V lookup: CDR1 MNHNS, CDR2 SASEGT. Trimming shortened V by 8 bases and J by 7 bases, and 18 bases separated the two germline ends. The CDR3 runs to 13 residues. For the CDR3, the DNA is TGTGCCAGCCTCACTCAGGAGAGCGCTGAGCAGTACTTC. Its translation: CASLTQESAEQYF.

Turning to this clone: Other DNA sequences from this sample encode an identical CDR3 as well. The rearrangement joins TRBV5-4 to TRBJ2-7; D not resolved. The V gene lost 0 bases and the J gene lost 3 bases, with 7 bases spanning the gap. CDR3 length: 13 residues. Germline V lookup: CDR1 SGHNT, CDR2 YYREEE (reference sequence). This chain's CDR3 is CASSLETNYEQYF. The CDR3 DNA is TGTGCCAGCAGCTTGGAGACCAACTACGAGCAGTACTTC.

V usage is TRBV2 and J usage is TRBJ2-7; 10 bases agree with TRBD2. Germline CDR1 is SNHLY and CDR2 is FYNNEI. The CDR3 sequence is 16 residues long. The V segment lost 0 bases and the J segment 4 bases; nucleotides outside the gene matches: 6. Written as DNA, the CDR3 is TGTGCCAGCAGTGAAGCGCGAGGACTAGCGGTGTACGAGCAGTACTTC. Translated, it gives CASSEARGLAVYEQYF.

V gene TRBV2 combines with J gene TRBJ2-3; maybe TRBD1 (8 bases). Germline loops: CDR1 SNHLY, CDR2 FYNNEI. This CDR3 spans 17 amino acids. V was pared by 6 bases and J by 4 bases, with 23 bases between. For the CDR3, the DNA is TGTGCCAGCAGGACCAAAGGACAGGGAGGGGCAGCAGATACGCAGTATTTT. Translated, it gives CASRTKGQGGAADTQYF.

The V call is TRBV7-2, the J call TRBJ2-2; 12 nucleotides align to TRBD2. The CDR3 totals 17 residues. V lost 3 bases to trimming and J lost 1 base; unmatched junction nucleotides: 3. Germline V gives CDR1 SGHTA, CDR2 FQGNSA. Written as DNA, the CDR3 is TGTGCCAGCAGCTTGGGGACTAGCGGGTGGAACACCGGGGAGCTGTTTTTT. Translated: CASSLGTSGWNTGELFF.

V gene TRBV7-9 combines with J gene TRBJ2-1; 12 bases are shared with TRBD2. This CDR3 region has 15 residues. The germline V gene has CDR1 SEHNR and CDR2 FQNEAQ (reference sequence). V trimming: 6 bases; J trimming: 9 bases; junction bases outside the gene matches: 9. The CDR3 region has the DNA TGTGCCAGCAGTAGACTAGCGGGAGTCTGGGGTGAGCAGTTCTTC. Translation gives CASSRLAGVWGEQFF.

The gene calls are TRBV14 and TRBJ1-5; D not certain. The V and J ends lost 7 bases and 3 bases respectively, with 25 bases between them. Germline V CDR1 and CDR2: SGHDN, FVKESK. This CDR3 region has 18 residues. This CDR3 reads CASNWPRSHETSNQPQHF. CDR3 in DNA: TGTGCCAGCAACTGGCCGCGGTCGCATGAGACATCCAATCAGCCCCAGCATTTT.

The V and J genes are TRBV4-1 and TRBJ2-1, with TRBD2 matching 9 bases. From germline, CDR1 is MGHRA and CDR2 YSYEKL. Germline trimming cut 2 bases from V and 6 bases from J; bases unmatched to any gene: 5. This CDR3 is 15 amino acids long. The DNA of the CDR3 is TGCGCCAGCAGCCAAAGCGAACTAGCGGGCAATGAGCAGTTCTTC. This codes for CASSQSELAGNEQFF.

V and J are TRBV28 and TRBJ2-5; TRBD2 agrees at 8 bases. Germline CDR1 MDHEN, CDR2 SYDVKM. The CDR3 sequence is 16 residues long. Trimming removed 6 bases from V and 2 bases from J; junction bases left unmatched: 11. The chain's CDR3 is CASSQETSEIQETQYF. The CDR3 DNA reads as TGTGCCAGCAGCCAAGAGACTAGCGAGATACAAGAGACCCAGTACTTC.

This clone was observed once. The chain couples TRBV27 to TRBJ2-1; no clear D. Germline V CDR1 and CDR2: MNHEY, SMNVEV (reference sequence). The CDR3 spans 12 residues. Deletions cut 5 bases from V and 9 bases from J, with 11 bases between. CDR3 amino acids: CASSQTAREQFF. CDR3 in DNA: TGTGCCAGCAGTCAAACAGCCCGTGAGCAGTTCTTC.

This clone was recorded only once. The chain recombines TRBV5-1 with TRBJ2-7; tentatively, D is TRBD1 (6 bases). CDR1 is SGHRS and CDR2 is YFSETQ in the germline V gene. The CDR3 length is 14 residues. V gave up 0 bases and J gave up 6 bases, with 13 bases separating them. CDR3 in amino acids: CASSLGGRGGEQYF. In DNA, the CDR3 is TGCGCCAGCAGCTTGGGAGGGCGAGGGGGCGAGCAGTACTTC.

The rearrangement uses TRBV29-1 and TRBJ2-5, with 9 bases identical to TRBD2. The junction had 9 bases not matched to a gene; V was cut back by 6 bases and J by 4 bases. Germline lookup yields CDR1 SQVTM and CDR2 ANQGSEA. The CDR3 length is 14 residues. CDR3 loop: CSVHRSGRGETQYF. The CDR3, as DNA: TGCAGCGTCCACCGTAGCGGGAGAGGAGAGACCCAGTACTTC.

The rearrangement uses TRBV15 and TRBJ2-3, with 12 bases fitting TRBD1. Looked up from germline, CDR1 is LNHNV and CDR2 is YYDKDF (reference sequence). This CDR3 spans 15 amino acids. The trim removed 4 bases at V and 4 bases at J, leaving 3 bases unmatched. The CDR3 region is CATSTGQGAPDTQYF. CDR3 in DNA: TGTGCCACCAGCACGGGACAGGGGGCCCCAGATACGCAGTATTTT.

The chain couples TRBV4-1 to TRBJ1-2; no clear D gene. V was trimmed by 4 bases and J by 0 bases, leaving 9 bases between them. The germline gives CDR1 MGHRA, CDR2 YSYEKL. The CDR3 contains 14 residues. Written as DNA, the CDR3 is TGCGCCAGCAGCCCCATAGAAGCTAACTATGGCTACACCTTC. This encodes CASSPIEANYGYTF.

The rearrangement links TRBV10-2 to TRBJ1-5, with D perhaps TRBD1 (5 bases). There are 14 residues in the CDR3. The germline V gene has CDR1 WSHSY and CDR2 SAAADI. V gave up 8 bases and J gave up 3 bases, with 14 bases separating them. CDR3 DNA sequence: TGCGCCAGCTCTTCCGACAGCTTCAATCAGCCCCAGCATTTT. Amino acid sequence: CASSSDSFNQPQHF.